This T cell receptor beta chain derives from a study of shared clonotypes between healthy human individuals. Generated by immunoSEQ multiplex PCR, the TCRdb table keeps only in-frame clones and is missing some. The sample consists of 2.3 million or so clones, more than 80% of them appearing once. Broader study findings: Rarefaction demonstrated incomplete sorted-subset sequencing despite large depth. Represented diversity, genetic and exposure-history alike, was limited by few donors.

Concerning this clone: Its specificity is unknown. This sample also contains other DNA sequences that code for the same CDR3.

CDR1 SGHRS and CDR2 YFSETQ come from the germline V gene. The V gene lost 4 bases and the J gene lost 5 bases, with 9 bases spanning the gap. This CDR3 region has 12 residues. This clonotype was obtained from a man between 18 and 29 years old in good health. Some clones in this sample may be carry-over from other donors' samples. The chain is built from TRBV5-1 and TRBJ2-5; no definite D call. Material: naive CD4+ T cells from PBMCs. This sample's subset: CD45RA+ positively selected. In nucleotides, the CDR3 is TGCGCCAGCAGCCCTCCTGGGGAGACCCAGTACTTC. Amino acids: CASSPPGETQYF.